These T cell receptor beta chains were read from a single sample in a study of regulatory T cells in long-lasting Graves disease. Each CDR3 protein is one row after TCRdb ran MiXCR on the multiplex PCR reads. The sample carries roughly 610,000 distinct CDR3 sequences, around 15% recorded once. The same specimen was also included in a second study, on T cells in Graves' hyperthyroidism and ophthalmopathy.

This specimen consisted of peripheral blood mononuclear cells (PBMCs), obtained at new diagnosis, from a patient treated with antithyroid drugs. The receptor source for this set is a man in his late teens or twenties with Graves disease. CDR3s include the opening cysteine and the closing phenylalanine or tryptophan. A D gene is named only where the DNA matches it firmly. For some rows the clone size is stated as once, few or many, or as a class when expanded; others skip it.

V,J,size,D,length,CDR3,DNA
TRBV29-1,TRBJ2-2,.,.,13,CSVSTTNTGELFF,TGCAGCGTTTCCACCACGAACACCGGGGAGCTGTTTTTT
TRBV9,TRBJ1-1,.,.,15,CASSAGSSGNTEAFF,TGTGCCAGCAGCGCAGGCAGCTCTGGTAACACTGAAGCTTTCTTT
TRBV20-1,TRBJ1-6,.,.,14,CSARVRDGNSPLHF,TGCAGTGCTAGAGTACGGGACGGAAATTCACCCCTCCACTTT
TRBV27,TRBJ2-1,many,TRBD2,16,CASSFSGRASYNEQFF,TGTGCCAGCAGTTTTAGCGGGAGGGCCTCCTACAATGAGCAGTTCTTC
TRBV18,TRBJ1-4,many,TRBD1,16,CASSPWDRAFNEKLFF,TGTGCCAGCTCACCGTGGGACAGGGCTTTTAATGAAAAACTGTTTTTT
TRBV7-9,TRBJ2-7,.,.,12,CASSIGGHEQYF,TGTGCCAGCAGCATAGGGGGTCACGAGCAGTACTTC
TRBV19,TRBJ1-1,many,TRBD1,14,CASSVQGGDTEAFF,TGTGCCAGTAGTGTACAGGGGGGCGACACTGAAGCTTTCTTT
TRBV20-1,TRBJ2-1,many,TRBD2,17,CSARDPNWSGRGNEQFF,TGCAGTGCTAGAGATCCGAATTGGAGCGGGAGAGGCAATGAGCAGTTCTTC
TRBV18,TRBJ1-1,many,TRBD1,14,CASSPDRANTEAFF,TGTGCCAGCAGTCCGGACAGGGCGAACACTGAAGCTTTCTTT
TRBV20-1,TRBJ2-2,many,.,15,CSARSLGQGTGELFF,TGCAGTGCTAGGTCGTTAGGACAAGGCACCGGGGAGCTGTTTTTT
TRBV28,TRBJ1-3,few,TRBD1,15,CASSPTGTASNTIYF,TGTGCCAGCAGTCCTACCGGGACAGCTTCCAACACCATATATTTT
TRBV4-1,TRBJ2-5,few,TRBD1,15,CASSQVAAGGETQYF,TGCGCCAGCAGCCAAGTGGCGGCAGGGGGAGAGACCCAGTACTTC
TRBV28,TRBJ1-3,.,.,14,CASSFGVTGNTIYF,TGTGCCAGCAGTTTCGGGGTAACTGGAAACACCATATATTTT
TRBV6-2/TRBV6-3,TRBJ2-5,.,TRBD2,17,CASSYPTSGPYQETQYF,TGTGCCAGCAGTTACCCCACTAGCGGACCTTACCAAGAGACCCAGTACTTC
TRBV2,TRBJ2-7,many,.,14,CASSEAGPPYEQYF,TGTGCCAGCAGTGAAGCGGGACCCCCCTACGAGCAGTACTTC